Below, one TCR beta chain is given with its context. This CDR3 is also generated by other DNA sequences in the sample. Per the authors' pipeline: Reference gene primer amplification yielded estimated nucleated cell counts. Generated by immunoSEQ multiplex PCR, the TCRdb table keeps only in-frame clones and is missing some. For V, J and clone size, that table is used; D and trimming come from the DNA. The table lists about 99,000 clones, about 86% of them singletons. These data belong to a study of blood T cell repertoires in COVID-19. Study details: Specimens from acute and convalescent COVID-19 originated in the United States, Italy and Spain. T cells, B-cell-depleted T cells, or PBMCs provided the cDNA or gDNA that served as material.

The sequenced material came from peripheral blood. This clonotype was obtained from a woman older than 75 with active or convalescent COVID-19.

CDR3 sequence (DNA): TGTGCCAGCAGCGTTCTGAGCACAGATACGCAGTATTTT. Its translation is CASSVLSTDTQYF. The J gene is TRBJ2-3, the V gene TRBV9; D remains unclear. V lost 2 bases and J lost 0, with 4 bases in between. Germline values: CDR1 SGDLS, CDR2 YYNGEE. There are 13 residues in the CDR3.